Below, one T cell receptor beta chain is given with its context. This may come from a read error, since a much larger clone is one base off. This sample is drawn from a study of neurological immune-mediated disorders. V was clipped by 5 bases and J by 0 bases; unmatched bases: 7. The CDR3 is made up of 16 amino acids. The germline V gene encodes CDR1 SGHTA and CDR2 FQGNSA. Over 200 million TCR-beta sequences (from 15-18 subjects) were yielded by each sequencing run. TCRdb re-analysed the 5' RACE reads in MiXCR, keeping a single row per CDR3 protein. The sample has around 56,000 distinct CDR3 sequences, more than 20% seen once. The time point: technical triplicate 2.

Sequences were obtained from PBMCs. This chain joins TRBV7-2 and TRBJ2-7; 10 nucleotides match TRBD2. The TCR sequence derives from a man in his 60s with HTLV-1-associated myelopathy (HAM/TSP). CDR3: CASSQTLAGDSYEQYF. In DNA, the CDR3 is TGTGCCAGCAGCCAGACGCTAGCGGGAGACTCCTACGAGCAGTACTTC. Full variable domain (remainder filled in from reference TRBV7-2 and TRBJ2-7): GAGVSQSPSNKVTEKGKDVELRCDPISGHTALYWYRQSLGQGLEFLIYFQGNSAPDKSGLPSDRFSAERTGGSVSTLTIQRTQQEDSAVYLCASSQTLAGDSYEQYFGPGTRLTVT.